This TCR beta chain emerged from a study of T-cell memory formation after mild COVID-19. TCRdb fed the 5' RACE reads into MiXCR, producing one record per CDR3 protein. The data contain 200,000 to 250,000 distinct CDR3 sequences, around 17% of them singletons. This clonotype was found a few times. The CDR3 contains 13 residues. Per germline, CDR1 MNHNY and CDR2 SVGAGI (reference sequence). Trimming stripped 4 bases from V and 11 bases from J, with 14 bases between. The sequencing sample was made of PBMCs or a T cell subset sorted from them (not recorded which). V and J are TRBV6-6 and TRBJ1-4, with D possibly being TRBD1 (6 bases). The origin of this receptor is a man aged 18 to 30 who had mild COVID-19 (a few samples of this study predate the infection). Cell type and time point are not known. In nucleotides, the CDR3 is TGTGCCAGCAGTTCGGGGGGCTCTTGGAAACTGTTTTTT. Encoded protein: CASSSGGSWKLFF.